Listed here is a single T cell receptor beta chain. CDR1 DFQATT and CDR2 SNEGSKA come from the germline V gene (reference sequence). V lost 7 bases and J lost 4; bases outside the gene matches: 10. The length of the CDR3 is 15 residues. This sample was taken from a study of CD8 T cells in ankylosing spondylitis. One entry per CDR3 protein results from TCRdb running MiXCR on the 5' RACE reads. In the table there are approximately 220,000 distinct CDR3 sequences, 20% to 30% of which are singletons. The sequenced material came from blood, either unsorted or a sorted T cell fraction (not recorded which). The TCR originated in a male donor with ankylosing spondylitis or in good health (not recorded which). The rearrangement links TRBV20-1 to TRBJ2-1, with TRBD2 matching over 10 bases. The chain's CDR3 is CSGLLAGDLYNEQFF. The CDR3 region has the DNA TGCAGTGGACTCCTAGCGGGAGATTTGTACAATGAGCAGTTCTTC.